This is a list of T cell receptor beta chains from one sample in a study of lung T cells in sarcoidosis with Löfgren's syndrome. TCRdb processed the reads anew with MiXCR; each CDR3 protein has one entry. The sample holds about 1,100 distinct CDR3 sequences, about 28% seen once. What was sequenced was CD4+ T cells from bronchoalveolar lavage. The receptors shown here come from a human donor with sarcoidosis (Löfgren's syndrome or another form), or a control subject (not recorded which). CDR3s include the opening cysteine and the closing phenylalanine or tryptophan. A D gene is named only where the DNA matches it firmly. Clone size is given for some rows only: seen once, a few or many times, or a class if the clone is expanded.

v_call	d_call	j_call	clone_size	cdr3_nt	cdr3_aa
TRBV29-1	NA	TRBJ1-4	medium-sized	TGCAGCGCCGGAGGGAGTAATGGAGAAAAACTGTTTTTT	CSAGGSNGEKLFF
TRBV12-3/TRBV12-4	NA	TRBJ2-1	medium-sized	TGTGCCAGCAGTTGGAGCCAGCTATACAATGAGCAGTTCTTC	CASSWSQLYNEQFF
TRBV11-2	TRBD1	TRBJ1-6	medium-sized	TGTGCCAGCAGCTTAGGGACAGGGGGTTCACCCCTCCACTTT	CASSLGTGGSPLHF
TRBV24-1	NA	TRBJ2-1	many	TGTGCCACCAGTGATTGGCGGGGAAAGGTATGCGATGAGCAGTTCTTC	CATSDWRGKVCDEQFF
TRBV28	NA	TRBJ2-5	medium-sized	TGTGCCAGCAGTCAGGCGGGCTTACAAGAGACCCAGTACTTC	CASSQAGLQETQYF
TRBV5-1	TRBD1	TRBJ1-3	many	TGCGCCAGCAGACTTGGACAGGGCGGAAGCTCTGGAAACACCATATATTTT	CASRLGQGGSSGNTIYF
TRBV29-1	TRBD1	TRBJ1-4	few	TGCAGCGTTGAAAGACAGGGCGGTGAAAAACTGTTTTTT	CSVERQGGEKLFF
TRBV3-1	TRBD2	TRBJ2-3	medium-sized	TGTGCCAGCAGCCCAATAGCGGGGGGGAGGAGCACAGATACGCAGTATTTT	CASSPIAGGRSTDTQYF
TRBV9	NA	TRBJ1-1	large	TGTGCCAGCAGCGGGTCCTCAGGGACGAACACTGAAGCTTTCTTT	CASSGSSGTNTEAFF
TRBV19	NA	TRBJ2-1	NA	TGTGCCAGTAGTCCGGGCGGAACTTTCGGGGGTGAGCAGTTCTTC	CASSPGGTFGGEQFF
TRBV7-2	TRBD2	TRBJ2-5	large	TGTGCCAGCAGCTTAGACCGGGGAGGGACCCAAGAGACCCAGTACTTC	CASSLDRGGTQETQYF
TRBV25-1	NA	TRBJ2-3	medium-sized	TGTGCCAGCATTTCGGGAAGACTCACAGATACGCAGTATTTT	CASISGRLTDTQYF
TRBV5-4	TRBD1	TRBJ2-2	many	TGTGCCAGCAGCAAGGACAGGGCTAACACCGGGGAGCTGTTTTTT	CASSKDRANTGELFF
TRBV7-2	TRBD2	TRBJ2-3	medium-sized	TGTGCCAGCAGCTTAGACCGGGGGGGTACGCAGTATTTT	CASSLDRGGTQYF
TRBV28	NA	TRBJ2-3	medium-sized	TGTGCCAGCAGCCCCCCCGACACAGATACGCAGTATTTT	CASSPPDTDTQYF
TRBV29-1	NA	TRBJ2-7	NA	TGCAGCGTTTCCAGGACAGACTACGAGCAGTACTTC	CSVSRTDYEQYF
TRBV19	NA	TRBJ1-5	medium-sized	TGTGCCAGTAGCCCTGGGAGACAAAGCAATCAGCCCCAGCATTTT	CASSPGRQSNQPQHF
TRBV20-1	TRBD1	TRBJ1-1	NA	TGCAGTGCTAGAGCCTCGGGACAGTCCCCTGAAGCTTTCTTT	CSARASGQSPEAFF
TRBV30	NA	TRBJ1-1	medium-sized	TGTGCCTGGAGTGTCAGGGGGAACACTGAAGCTTTCTTT	CAWSVRGNTEAFF
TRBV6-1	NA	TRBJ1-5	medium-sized	TGTGCCAGCCAAATTGGGGATCAGCCCCAGCATTTT	CASQIGDQPQHF
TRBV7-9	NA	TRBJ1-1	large	TGTGCCAGCAGCTTGAGTGAGTCCATGAACACTGAAGCTTTCTTT	CASSLSESMNTEAFF
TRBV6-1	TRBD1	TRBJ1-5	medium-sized	TGTGCCAGCAGCCCCGAGAGGGGGCCGGGACAGCCCCAGCATTTT	CASSPERGPGQPQHF
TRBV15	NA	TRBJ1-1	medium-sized	TGTGCCACCAGGAACTTACTACAGGGTCTGGGTGAAGCTTTCTTT	CATRNLLQGLGEAFF
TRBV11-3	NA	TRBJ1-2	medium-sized	TGTGCCAGCAGCCGGAGGGAGAATCTGAGCACCTTC	CASSRRENLSTF
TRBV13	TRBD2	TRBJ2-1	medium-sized	TGTGCCAGCAGTCCCTCTGGCGGGGGTAATTTGGAGCAGTTCTTC	CASSPSGGGNLEQFF
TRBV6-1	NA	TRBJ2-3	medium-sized	TGTGCCAGCAGAGGACGGGGAACCGGGACAGATACGCAGTATTTT	CASRGRGTGTDTQYF
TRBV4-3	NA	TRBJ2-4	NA	TGCGCCAGCAGCCAGAATCAGGGAACCAAAAGCATCCAGTACTTC	CASSQNQGTKSIQYF
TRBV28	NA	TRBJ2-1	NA	TGTGCCTCAGCGCTCCACGGGAGCTCCTGCAATGAGCAGTTCTTC	CASALHGSSCNEQFF
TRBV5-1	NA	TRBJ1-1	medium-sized	TGCGCCAGCAGATTCTCCAGGGACACTGAAGCTTTCTTT	CASRFSRDTEAFF
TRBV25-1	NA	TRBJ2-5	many	TGTGCCAGCAGTGAAGGGGCAGGTTTGGAAAAAGAGACCCAGTACTTC	CASSEGAGLEKETQYF